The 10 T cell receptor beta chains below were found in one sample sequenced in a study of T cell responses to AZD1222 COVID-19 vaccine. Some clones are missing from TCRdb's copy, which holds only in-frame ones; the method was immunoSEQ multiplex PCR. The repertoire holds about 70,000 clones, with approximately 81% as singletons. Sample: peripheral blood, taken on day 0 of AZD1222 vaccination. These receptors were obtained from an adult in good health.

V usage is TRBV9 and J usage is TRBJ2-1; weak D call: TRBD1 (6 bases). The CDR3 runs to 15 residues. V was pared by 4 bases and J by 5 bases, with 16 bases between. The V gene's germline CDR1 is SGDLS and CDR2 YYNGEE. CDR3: CASSFTWTAHNEQFF. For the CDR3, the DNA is TGTGCCAGCAGCTTTACATGGACAGCACACAATGAGCAGTTCTTC.

The CDR3 DNA follows: TGTGCCAGTAGCCCAACTAGCTTTGAGCAGTTCTTC. Translated, it gives CASSPTSFEQFF. The V call is TRBV19, the J call TRBJ2-1; D might be TRBD2 (6 bases). Germline V CDR1 and CDR2: LNHDA, SQIVND (reference sequence). Trimming removed 6 bases from V and 9 bases from J, with 12 bases in between. The CDR3 consists of 12 residues. The whole variable domain, filled in from reference TRBV19 and TRBJ2-1, reads DGGITQSPKYLFRKEGQNVTLSCEQNLNHDAMYWYRQDPGQGLRLIYYSQIVNDFQKGDIAEGYSVSREKKESFPLTVTSAQKNPTAFYLCASSPTSFEQFFGPGTRLTVL.

In nucleotides, the CDR3 is TGTGCCAGTAACCGGGACTACACATATGAGCAGTTCTTC. It translates to CASNRDYTYEQFF. This sequence joins TRBV2 and TRBJ2-1; 7 nucleotides match TRBD2. The CDR3 sequence is 13 residues long. Looked up from germline, CDR1 is SNHLY and CDR2 is FYNNEI. After removal of 9 bases from V and 8 bases from J, the junction contained 10 bases not matched to a gene.

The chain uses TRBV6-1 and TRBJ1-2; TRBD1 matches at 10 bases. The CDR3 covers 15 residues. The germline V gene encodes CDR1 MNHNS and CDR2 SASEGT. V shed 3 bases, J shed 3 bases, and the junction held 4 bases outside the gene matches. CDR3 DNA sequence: TGTGCCAGCAGTGACCGGGGGACAGGGGACTATGGCTACACCTTC. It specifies CASSDRGTGDYGYTF.

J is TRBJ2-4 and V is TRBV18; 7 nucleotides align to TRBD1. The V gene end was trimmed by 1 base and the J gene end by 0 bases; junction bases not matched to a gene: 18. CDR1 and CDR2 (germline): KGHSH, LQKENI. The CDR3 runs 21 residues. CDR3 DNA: TGTGCCAGCTCACCACTTCCTGTCAGGACAGGTGCTCGACTAGCCAAAAACATTCAGTACTTC. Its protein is CASSPLPVRTGARLAKNIQYF.

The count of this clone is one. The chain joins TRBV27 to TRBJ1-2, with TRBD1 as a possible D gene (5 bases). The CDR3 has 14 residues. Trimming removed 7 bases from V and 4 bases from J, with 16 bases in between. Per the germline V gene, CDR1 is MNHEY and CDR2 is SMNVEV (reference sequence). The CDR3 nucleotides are TGTGCCAGCAACCCTTCGGGGGGGGGCTATGGCTACACCTTC. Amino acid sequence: CASNPSGGGYGYTF.

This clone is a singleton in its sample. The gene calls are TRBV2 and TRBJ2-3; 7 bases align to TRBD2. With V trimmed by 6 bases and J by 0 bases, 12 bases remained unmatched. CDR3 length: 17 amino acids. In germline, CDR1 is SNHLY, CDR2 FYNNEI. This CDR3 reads CASRGMGLAVSTDTQYF. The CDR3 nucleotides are TGTGCCAGCAGGGGCATGGGGCTAGCGGTTAGCACAGATACGCAGTATTTT.

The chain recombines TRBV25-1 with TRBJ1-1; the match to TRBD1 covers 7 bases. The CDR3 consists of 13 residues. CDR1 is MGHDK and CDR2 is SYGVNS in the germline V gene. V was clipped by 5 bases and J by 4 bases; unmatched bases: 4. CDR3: CASSPTGVTEAFF. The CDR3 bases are TGTGCCAGCAGTCCCACAGGGGTCACTGAAGCTTTCTTT.

The CDR3 is CASSLDTYNSPLHF. CDR3 coding DNA: TGTGCCAGCAGCTTAGACACATATAATTCACCCCTCCACTTT. The chain employs TRBV11-2 and TRBJ1-6; D remains unclear. This CDR3 region has 14 residues. Trimming left V 0 bases short and J 4 bases short, with 4 bases between. Germline loops: CDR1 SGHAT, CDR2 FQNNGV.

Here the CDR3 reads CASSSISGQGGNEQFF. The CDR3 DNA reads as TGTGCCAGCAGCTCGATCTCGGGACAGGGTGGGAATGAGCAGTTCTTC. This chain connects TRBV5-5 to TRBJ2-1; 9 nucleotides line up with TRBD1. This CDR3 spans 16 amino acids. Germline V lookup: CDR1 SGHKS, CDR2 YYEKEE (reference sequence). V trimming: 3 bases; J trimming: 7 bases; junction bases outside the gene matches: 11.